The following is a T cell receptor beta chain sequence with its context. Its antigen is not known. This sample is drawn from a study of cytomegalovirus exposure and HLA in healthy donors. Broader study findings: Later analysis indicated greater clonal expansion among HLA-associated TCR beta chains than among equally common other chains. In all likelihood, a cluster of highly shared sequence variants was a sequencing artifact.

The PCR used 60 Vbeta and 13 Jbeta primers. Generated by immunoSEQ multiplex PCR, the TCRdb table keeps only in-frame clones and is missing some. The sample lists 150,000 to 200,000 clones; around four fifths were seen once. The specimen was PBMCs. The sequence came from a woman aged 45-59 years in good health and CMV-seropositive.

The CDR3 DNA follows: TGTGCCAGCAGTTCCCCAGGGGGAATAGGGCAAGAGACCCAGTACTTC. Protein sequence: CASSSPGGIGQETQYF. The V call is TRBV28, the J call TRBJ2-5; TRBD1 agrees at 7 bases. The V gene end was trimmed by 4 bases and the J gene end by 2 bases; junction bases not matched to a gene: 10. CDR1 and CDR2 (germline): MDHEN, SYDVKM. The CDR3 totals 16 residues.